This T cell receptor beta chain was retrieved from a study of blood T cell repertoires in COVID-19 (dated by TCRdb to the early 2020s). Context from the whole study: Collaborator samples came from the United States, Italy and Spain and covered acute and convalescent phases of COVID-19. The prospective study material was composed of cDNA or gDNA derived from T cells, B-cell-depleted T cells, or PBMCs. The dataset comprised deeply sampled blood TCRbeta repertoires from subjects exposed to, actively infected with, or recovered from COVID-19. A freely available public database, intended as a resource for researchers studying the immune response to SARS-CoV-2, is where the repertoires were released. The samples were drawn from two sources: the first 160 participants of the ongoing ImmuneRACE study, and 1,000 to 1,500 subjects contributed by 6 global collaborators. Nearly every sample came with metadata listing a de-identified subject ID, COVID-19 status, age in years and sex. Where HLA class I and class II types were available, the types were taken from metadata supplied by the sample provider, not from assay-based typing.

TCRbeta CDR3 regions were amplified from genomic DNA by means of the immunoSEQ Assay, a bias-controlled multiplex PCR. The study's own analysis went as follows. The number of nucleated cells in each sample was estimated by amplification of reference gene primers within the assay. To quantify the absolute abundance of each unique TCRbeta CDR3 rearrangement, sequence reads were collapsed and filtered. For each sample, productive Simpson clonality was calculated by taking the square root of Simpson's diversity index across productive rearrangements. Sourced from immuneACCESS, this table was stored by TCRdb with only in-frame sequences that have V and J called. A share of the clones is absent; for the studies checked, an unresolved V gene accounts for under half, and the remainder has no known explanation. V, J and clone size are taken as reported in that table, and D and trimming were inferred from the DNA itself. Present in this sample are 150,000 or so clones, 80% to 90% of which were seen just once. The top ten clonotypes cover 13% of the sample.

V loses 4 bases at its end and J loses 6 bases; junction bases beyond the gene matches: 10. The germline V gene gives CDR1 as SGHAT and CDR2 as FQNNGV. From the cysteine up to the phenylalanine, the CDR3 has a length of 15 residues. Only CDR3 DNA is held: 45 bases, read in frame from base 1. In Seattle, one collaborating source enrolled patients while the infection was active and tracked those patients longitudinally over the course of disease. Whole blood was collected in K2EDTA tubes by collaborating institutions according to the institutions' own protocols. For TCRbeta analysis, collaborators shipped samples as frozen whole blood, isolated PBMCs, or DNA extracted from either of those sample types. What the study reported, not specific to this receptor: How much clinical and demographic metadata was included differed by source and by participant, and the metadata was provided uncurated.

About this clone: The antigen this receptor binds is unknown. The input lacks base qualities; no much larger clone sits a single base away.

The clonotype originates from a man between 18 and 29 years old with COVID-19, enrolled during active disease. The specimen sequenced was peripheral blood. The chain uses TRBV11-2 and TRBJ1-2, with 8 central nucleotides matching TRBD1. The DNA is TGTGCCAGCAGCTCACCAACACACAGGGGGGATGGCTACACCTTC. This translates into CASSSPTHRGDGYTF.